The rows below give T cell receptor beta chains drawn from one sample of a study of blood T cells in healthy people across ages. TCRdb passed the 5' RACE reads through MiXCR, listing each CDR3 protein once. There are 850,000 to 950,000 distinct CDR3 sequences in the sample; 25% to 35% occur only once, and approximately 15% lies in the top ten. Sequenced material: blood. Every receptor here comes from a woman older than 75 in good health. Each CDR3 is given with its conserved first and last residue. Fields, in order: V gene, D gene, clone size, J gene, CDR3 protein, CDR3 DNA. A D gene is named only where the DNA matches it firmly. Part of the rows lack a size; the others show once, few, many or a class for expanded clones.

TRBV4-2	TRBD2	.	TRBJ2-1	CASSLAGGPKGNNKQFF	TGTGCCAGCAGTTTAGCGGGGGGGCCTAAGGGCAACAATAAGCAGTTCTTC
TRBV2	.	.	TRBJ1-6	CASSDRGRLNSPLHF	TGTGCCAGCAGTGACAGGGGACGGTTGAATTCACCCCTCCACTTT
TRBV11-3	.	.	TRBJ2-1	CASSSTPLVLGADEQFF	TGTGCCAGCAGCTCCACCCCACTGGTTCTGGGGGCAGATGAGCAGTTCTTC
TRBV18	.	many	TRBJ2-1	CASSPRGAGRKNNEQFF	TGTGCCAGCTCACCACGGGGGGCTGGCAGGAAAAACAATGAGCAGTTCTTC
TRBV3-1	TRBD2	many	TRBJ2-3	CASSYTGLGTDTQYF	TGTGCCAGCAGCTACACGGGACTAGGCACAGATACGCAGTATTTT
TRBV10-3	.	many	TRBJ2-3	CAISEKTHLSDTQYF	TGTGCCATCAGTGAGAAGACTCACCTGTCGGATACGCAGTATTTT
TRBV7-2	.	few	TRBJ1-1	CASSSPQKIEAFF	TGTGCCAGCAGCTCCCCCCAGAAAATTGAAGCTTTCTTT
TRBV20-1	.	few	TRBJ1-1	CSARSELLINTEAFF	TGCAGTGCTAGATCGGAGCTGCTAATAAACACTGAAGCTTTCTTT
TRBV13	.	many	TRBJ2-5	CASSLGPAAETQYF	TGTGCCAGCAGCTTAGGTCCAGCGGCAGAGACCCAGTACTTC
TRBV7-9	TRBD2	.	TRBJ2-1	CASSSSGTSGANEQFF	TGTGCCAGCAGCTCCTCCGGGACTAGCGGTGCAAATGAGCAGTTCTTC
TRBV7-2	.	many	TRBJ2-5	CASTPGWASRETQYF	TGTGCCAGCACCCCCGGGTGGGCTTCGAGGGAGACCCAGTACTTC
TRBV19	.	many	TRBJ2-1	CASSMSGGEQFF	TGTGCCAGTAGTATGTCTGGGGGTGAGCAGTTCTTC
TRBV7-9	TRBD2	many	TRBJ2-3	CASSPRGVTDTQYF	TGTGCCAGCTCCCCTCGGGGGGTCACAGATACGCAGTATTTT
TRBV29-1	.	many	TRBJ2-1	CSVLQRSQSNEQFF	TGCAGCGTCCTCCAGCGGTCCCAATCAAATGAGCAGTTCTTC
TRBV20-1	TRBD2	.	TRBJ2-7	CSARDLTGGTYEQYF	TGCAGTGCTAGGGACCTTACCGGGGGGACCTACGAGCAGTACTTC
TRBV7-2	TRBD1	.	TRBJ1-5	CASSSPGQGANQPQHF	TGTGCCAGCAGCTCCCCGGGACAGGGTGCGAATCAGCCCCAGCATTTT
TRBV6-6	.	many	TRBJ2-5	CASSSPGQKLGETQYF	TGTGCCAGCAGTTCCCCAGGACAGAAGTTAGGGGAGACCCAGTACTTC
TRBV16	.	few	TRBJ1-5	CASSQSRQINQPQHF	TGTGCCAGCAGCCAATCCCGACAAATCAATCAGCCCCAGCATTTT
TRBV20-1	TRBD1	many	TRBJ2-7	CSARTGVGYEQYF	TGCAGTGCTAGAACAGGGGTGGGCTACGAGCAGTACTTC
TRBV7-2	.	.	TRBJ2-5	CASSVRSETQYF	TGTGCCAGCAGCGTGAGATCGGAGACCCAGTACTTC
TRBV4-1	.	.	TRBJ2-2	CASSLRGTENTGELFF	TGCGCCAGCAGCCTAAGGGGAACAGAGAACACCGGGGAGCTGTTTTTT
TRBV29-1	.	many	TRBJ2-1	CSGGGTETYNEQFF	TGCAGCGGGGGGGGGACAGAAACGTACAATGAGCAGTTCTTC
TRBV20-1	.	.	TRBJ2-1	CSARWGFRGNEQFF	TGCAGTGCTAGATGGGGGTTCCGAGGCAATGAGCAGTTCTTC
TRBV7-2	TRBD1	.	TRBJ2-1	CASSPGGGQGSFRNEQFF	TGTGCCAGCAGCCCTGGCGGGGGACAGGGCTCTTTTAGGAATGAGCAGTTCTTC
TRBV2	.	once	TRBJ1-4	CASGGNNEKLFF	TGTGCCAGCGGGGGAAACAATGAAAAACTGTTTTTT
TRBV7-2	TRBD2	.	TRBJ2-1	CATAKGVAGDEQFF	TGTGCTACAGCAAAGGGGGTAGCGGGAGATGAGCAGTTCTTC
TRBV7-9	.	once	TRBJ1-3	CASSLLPGDTIYF	TGTGCCAGCAGCTTACTACCGGGTGACACCATATATTTT
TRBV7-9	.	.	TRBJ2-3	CASSLVVDFTDMQYF	TGTGCCAGCAGCTTAGTAGTGGACTTCACAGATATGCAGTATTTT
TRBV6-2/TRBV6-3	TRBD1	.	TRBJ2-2	CASSQDRGTGELFF	TGTGCCAGCAGCCAGGACAGGGGCACCGGGGAGCTGTTTTTT
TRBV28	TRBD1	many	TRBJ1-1	CASNPGTGYGEAFF	TGTGCCAGCAACCCCGGGACAGGGTACGGTGAAGCTTTCTTT
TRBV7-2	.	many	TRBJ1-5	CASSLGTAPRYQPQHF	TGTGCCAGCAGCTTAGGGACAGCCCCGCGATATCAGCCCCAGCATTTT
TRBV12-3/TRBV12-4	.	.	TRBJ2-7	CAGSLWGSSYNEQYF	TGTGCCGGCAGTTTGTGGGGTTCTTCCTACAATGAGCAGTACTTC
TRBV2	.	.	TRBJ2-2	CASSALNTANTGELFF	TGTGCCAGCAGTGCCCTAAATACGGCGAACACCGGGGAGCTGTTTTTT
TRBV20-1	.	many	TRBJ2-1	CSAATGQGFAEQFF	TGCAGTGCTGCGACGGGACAAGGGTTCGCTGAGCAGTTCTTC
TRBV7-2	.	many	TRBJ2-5	CASSQRSDGRETQYF	TGTGCCAGCAGCCAGAGGTCGGACGGTCGAGAGACCCAGTACTTC
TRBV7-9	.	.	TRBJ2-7	CASSLGSSACEQYF	TGTGCCAGCAGCTTAGGTTCTTCAGCCTGCGAGCAGTACTTC
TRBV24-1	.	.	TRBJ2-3	CATSDFQGGTDTQYF	TGTGCCACCAGTGATTTCCAGGGTGGCACAGATACGCAGTATTTT
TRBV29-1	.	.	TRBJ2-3	CSVTRGIYTDTQYF	TGCAGCGTGACAAGGGGGATTTACACAGATACGCAGTATTTT
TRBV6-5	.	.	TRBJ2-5	CASSYSPGRSQETQYF	TGTGCCAGCAGTTACTCACCGGGGAGAAGCCAAGAGACCCAGTACTTC
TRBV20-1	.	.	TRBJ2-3	CSASGVGTDTQYF	TGCAGTGCTAGCGGGGTCGGGACAGATACGCAGTATTTT
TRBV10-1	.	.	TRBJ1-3	CASSVGISGNTIYF	TGCGCCAGCAGTGTTGGGATCTCTGGAAACACCATATATTTT
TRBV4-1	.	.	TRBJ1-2	CTSSQRGGRGYGYTF	TGCACCAGCAGCCAAAGGGGGGGTCGAGGCTATGGCTACACCTTC
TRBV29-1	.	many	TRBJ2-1	CSVATRSLNNEQFF	TGCAGCGTTGCGACAAGATCCTTAAACAATGAGCAGTTCTTC
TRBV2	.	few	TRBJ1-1	CASSAGAVLTEAFF	TGTGCCAGCAGTGCTGGGGCAGTCCTCACTGAAGCTTTCTTT
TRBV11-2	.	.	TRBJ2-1	CASSPDRGGEQFF	TGTGCCAGCAGCCCGGATCGTGGAGGGGAGCAGTTCTTC
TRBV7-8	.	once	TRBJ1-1	CASSLSRQMNTEAFF	TGTGCCAGCAGTCTCAGCCGACAGATGAACACTGAAGCTTTCTTT
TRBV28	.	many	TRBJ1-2	CASSTGQINYGYTF	TGTGCCAGCAGCACCGGACAGATTAACTATGGCTACACCTTC
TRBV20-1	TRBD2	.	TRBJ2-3	CSARDQRLATDTQYF	TGCAGTGCTAGAGATCAGAGACTAGCTACAGATACGCAGTATTTT
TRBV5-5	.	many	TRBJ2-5	CASSSRGYQETQYF	TGTGCCAGCAGCTCCCGCGGGTACCAAGAGACCCAGTACTTC
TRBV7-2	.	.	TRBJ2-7	CASSMGRWGEQYF	TGTGCCAGCAGCATGGGACGGTGGGGCGAGCAGTACTTC
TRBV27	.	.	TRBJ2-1	CASRIKTGASSYNEQFF	TGTGCCAGCAGGATAAAGACGGGAGCAAGTTCCTACAATGAGCAGTTCTTC
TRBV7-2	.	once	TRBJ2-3	CASSPMRGSTDTQYF	TGTGCCAGCAGCCCCATGCGGGGCAGCACAGATACGCAGTATTTT
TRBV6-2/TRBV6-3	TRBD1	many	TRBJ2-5	CASNRDSQETQYF	TGTGCCTCCAACCGGGACAGCCAAGAGACCCAGTACTTC
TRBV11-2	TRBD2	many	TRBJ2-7	CASSLDLGLAGTGWTYEQYF	TGTGCCAGCAGCTTAGATCTCGGACTAGCGGGGACAGGGTGGACCTACGAGCAGTACTTC